The clone carrying this T cell receptor beta chain was seen repeatedly, ten times or more. Its specificity is not known. This sample was included in a study of response to subunit inactivated influenza vaccine. Findings and caveats of the study: The authors offered the suggestion that each seasonal influenza vaccination recruits few new T cells.

The junction had 6 bases not matched to a gene; V was cut back by 6 bases and J by 1 base. CDR1 is ENHRY, CDR2 SYGVKD, per germline. This CDR3 region has 15 residues. One entry per CDR3 protein, called by TCRdb with MiXCR from the RT-PCR reads. This table holds 500,000 to 650,000 distinct CDR3 sequences, about 7.6% found once. Source: PBMCs from blood, taken less than 30 months after vaccination. V gene TRBV10-3 combines with J gene TRBJ2-1; TRBD1 matches at 7 bases. This receptor was identified in a man aged 50 to 75 who received an inactivated influenza vaccine. CDR3 in DNA: TGTGCCATCAGACCGACAGGGCATTCCTACAATGAGCAGTTCTTC. Residues: CAIRPTGHSYNEQFF.